What follows are 20 T cell receptor beta chains derived from one specimen sequenced in a study of shared clonotypes between healthy human individuals. Clones were read by immunoSEQ multiplex PCR, and TCRdb kept only the in-frame ones, dropping some. The table lists about 730,000 clones, roughly 72% of them singletons. The specimen was memory CD4+ T cells sorted from blood. As for subset: CD45RA-negative fraction. These receptors were obtained from a woman aged 25 to 39 in good health.

The chain links TRBV11-2 to TRBJ1-4, with D perhaps matching TRBD1 (6 bases). The germline V gene encodes CDR1 SGHAT and CDR2 FQNNGV. The CDR3 is 16 amino acids. The V end lost 5 bases, the J end lost 7 bases, and 20 bases lay between the germline ends. CDR3 nucleotide sequence: TGTGCCAGCAGCCCTAGTTGGGGGCCCGAGGGTGAAAAACTGTTTTTT. Translation gives CASSPSWGPEGEKLFF.

Only one count was recorded for this clone. A much bigger clone sits one base away, suggesting this may be a read error. V gene TRBV25-1 combines with J gene TRBJ2-2; 11 bases fit TRBD1. J gave up 4 bases and V 6 bases, and 1 base lay outside the gene matches. From germline, CDR1 is MGHDK and CDR2 SYGVNS. This CDR3 is 14 amino acids long. CDR3 sequence: CASSGTGGTGELFF. For the CDR3, the DNA is TGTGCCAGCAGCGGGACAGGGGGCACCGGGGAGCTGTTTTTT.

This clone showed up just a few times. This chain links TRBV7-2 with TRBJ2-7; D gene unclear. The CDR3 contains 12 residues. Per the germline V gene, CDR1 is SGHTA and CDR2 is FQGNSA. V lost 5 bases to trimming and J lost 2 bases, with 7 bases between them. In DNA form, the CDR3 reads TGTGCCAGCAGCAGTGGGACCTACGAGCAGTACTTC. This translates into CASSSGTYEQYF.

The table lists this clone with a count of one. The CDR3 here is CASRGGQGRVWSSNQPQHF. DNA of the CDR3: TGTGCCAGTAGGGGGGGCCAGGGGCGCGTCTGGAGTAGCAATCAGCCCCAGCATTTT. The chain carries TRBV19 and TRBJ1-5, with D perhaps matching TRBD1 (6 bases). The germline CDR1 and CDR2 sequences are LNHDA and SQIVND (reference sequence). Trimming removed 6 bases from V and 0 bases from J, with 24 bases in between. The CDR3 loop spans 19 amino acids.

The genes are TRBV5-4 and TRBJ2-3; D is ambiguous. This CDR3 is 14 amino acids long. The V end lost 0 bases, the J end lost 2 bases, and 7 bases lay between the germline ends. Per germline, CDR1 SGHNT and CDR2 YYREEE (reference sequence). For the CDR3, the DNA is TGTGCCAGCAGCTTGGGGGCCTTCACAGATACGCAGTATTTT. Protein: CASSLGAFTDTQYF.

This clone has at least ten counts. The J gene is TRBJ2-1, the V gene TRBV29-1; D is unresolved. The germline V and J ends were trimmed by 4 bases and 10 bases, with 14 bases remaining between them. Germline assignment: CDR1 SQVTM and CDR2 ANQGSEA. CDR3 size: 12 residues. The CDR3 loop is CSVGSAISEQFF. The CDR3 DNA reads TGCAGCGTTGGATCGGCTATATCCGAGCAGTTCTTC.

The CDR3 loop is CASSFQPLNTEAFF. CDR3 coding DNA: TGTGCCAGCAGTTTCCAGCCCCTGAACACTGAAGCTTTCTTT. The chain is built from TRBV6-5 and TRBJ1-1, with D uncertain. CDR1 MNHEY and CDR2 SVGAGI come from the germline V gene. The CDR3 covers 14 residues. With 4 bases removed from V and 0 bases from J, the gap between germline ends came to 9 bases.

V usage is TRBV11-3 and J usage is TRBJ2-1; 7 bases map to TRBD2. Unmatched junction bases numbered 8, after V lost 4 bases and J lost 5 bases. The CDR3 length is 15 residues. CDR1 and CDR2 (germline): SGHNT, YENEEA. CDR3: CASSSAGTKNNEQFF. As DNA, the CDR3 is TGTGCCAGCAGCTCGGCCGGGACTAAAAACAATGAGCAGTTCTTC.

On this clone: Possible read error: a much larger clone is one base away. The V gene is TRBV28, the J gene TRBJ2-7; 9 bases match TRBD1. This CDR3 has 14 amino acids. CDR1 and CDR2 (germline): MDHEN, SYDVKM. Unmatched junction bases numbered 2, after V lost 4 bases and J lost 1 base. CDR3 nucleotide sequence: TGTGCCAGCAGTTACGGGACAGGGTCCTACGAGCAGTACTTC. Amino acid sequence: CASSYGTGSYEQYF.

Only a few counts were recorded for this clone. This chain uses TRBV6-1 with TRBJ2-7; D is ambiguous. This CDR3 has 11 amino acids. Trimming removed 6 bases at V and 4 bases at J, with 7 bases between. From germline, CDR1 is MNHNS and CDR2 SASEGT. The chain's CDR3 is CASRGAYEQYF. The CDR3 DNA follows: TGTGCCAGCAGGGGTGCTTACGAGCAGTACTTC.

Comment on this clone: Other DNA sequences in the sample encode the same CDR3. This chain links TRBV5-1 with TRBJ2-3; D uncertain. Germline CDR1 and CDR2: SGHRS and YFSETQ. V dropped 0 bases and J dropped 3 bases, with 8 bases sitting between them. The CDR3 is 14 amino acids. Here the CDR3 DNA reads TGCGCCAGCAGCTTGGGGGGTCGAACAGATACGCAGTATTTT. Translation: CASSLGGRTDTQYF. The full variable domain, completed using reference TRBV5-1 and TRBJ2-3, is KAGVTQTPRYLIKTRGQQVTLSCSPISGHRSVSWYQQTPGQGLQFLFEYFSETQRNKGNFPGRFSGRQFSNSRSEMNVSTLELGDSALYLCASSLGGRTDTQYFGPGTRLTVL.

The chain links TRBV19 to TRBJ1-5; D unresolved. This CDR3 contains 13 residues. Germline lookup yields CDR1 LNHDA and CDR2 SQIVND (reference sequence). V was trimmed by 9 bases and J by 4 bases, leaving 13 bases between them. The CDR3: CASRYDGNQPQHF. The CDR3 nucleotides are TGTGCCAGCAGATATGACGGAAATCAGCCCCAGCATTTT.

This chain uses TRBV25-1 with TRBJ1-1; maybe TRBD1 (6 bases). Germline V gene lookup returns CDR1 MGHDK and CDR2 SYGVNS. CDR3 length: 14 amino acids. Trimming pared 5 bases from V and 2 bases from J, leaving 12 bases between. The CDR3 sequence: CASSRGTPNTEAFF. The CDR3 coding sequence is TGTGCCAGCAGTAGGGGGACACCCAACACTGAAGCTTTCTTT.

The chain carries TRBV28 and TRBJ1-2; tentatively, D is TRBD1 (6 bases). V was clipped by 5 bases and J by 10 bases, with 11 bases between them. The germline V gene encodes CDR1 MDHEN and CDR2 SYDVKM. The CDR3 totals 11 residues. CDR3 region: CASSKQGSYTF. CDR3 in DNA: TGTGCCAGCAGTAAACAGGGTTCCTACACCTTC.

The gene calls are TRBV5-1 and TRBJ1-3; D is ambiguous. V was cut by 2 bases and J by 0 bases, with 9 bases left in between. The CDR3 is made up of 15 amino acids. The germline V gene encodes CDR1 SGHRS and CDR2 YFSETQ. The CDR3, as DNA: TGCGCCAGCAGCTTCCAAGACCCCTCTGGAAACACCATATATTTT. It is translated as CASSFQDPSGNTIYF.

The chain recombines TRBV7-8 with TRBJ1-5; TRBD1 matches at 7 bases. The germline V gene has CDR1 SGHVS and CDR2 FQNEAQ. This CDR3 comprises 18 residues. V trimming: 8 bases; J trimming: 4 bases; junction bases outside the gene matches: 20. The DNA for the CDR3 is TGTGCCAGCGGAGGGGGGGACAGATCCAGACGGACAAATCAGCCCCAGCATTTT. It codes for CASGGGDRSRRTNQPQHF.

This clone has a single count. This chain uses TRBV15 with TRBJ2-3; 7 nucleotides line up with TRBD2. The length of the CDR3 is 16 residues. V was pared by 0 bases and J by 2 bases, with 5 bases of the junction left unmatched. Per the germline V gene, CDR1 is LNHNV and CDR2 is YYDKDF (reference sequence). CDR3 nucleotides: TGTGCCACCAGCAGAGATCCTAGCGGCTACACAGATACGCAGTATTTT. Amino acid sequence: CATSRDPSGYTDTQYF.

The count of this clone is one. Other DNA sequences within the sample encode an identical CDR3. The chain is built from TRBV18 and TRBJ2-6; TRBD2 might be the D (6 bases). V shed 2 bases and J shed 2 bases, with 7 bases lying between them. Germline CDR1 is KGHSH and CDR2 is LQKENI. There are 15 residues in the CDR3. The CDR3, as DNA: TGTGCCAGCTCACCAGGAGGGCCTGGGGCCAACGTCCTGACTTTC. Its protein product is CASSPGGPGANVLTF. The full variable domain, with the rest looked up from reference TRBV18 and TRBJ2-6, is NAGVMQNPRHLVRRRGQEARLRCSPMKGHSHVYWYRQLPEEGLKFMVYLQKENIIDESGMPKERFSAEFPKEGPSILRIQQVVRGDSAAYFCASSPGGPGANVLTFGAGSRLTVL.

A single count supports this clone. The chain couples TRBV7-3 to TRBJ2-7, with 10 bases fitting TRBD1. J was trimmed by 5 bases and V by 4 bases; bases with no gene match: 8. This CDR3 has 15 residues. Germline values: CDR1 SGHTA, CDR2 FQGTGA. Written as DNA, the CDR3 is TGTGCCAGCAGCTCGGGACAGGGGAAGTACGACGAGCAGTACTTC. It encodes CASSSGQGKYDEQYF.

J is TRBJ2-1 and V is TRBV28; possibly TRBD1 or TRBD2 for D (5 bases each). This CDR3 region has 13 residues. Germline values: CDR1 MDHEN, CDR2 SYDVKM. V shed 4 bases and J shed 8 bases, with 12 bases lying between them. This CDR3 reads CASSYGAVDEQFF. The CDR3 nucleotides read TGTGCCAGCAGTTACGGGGCCGTCGATGAGCAGTTCTTC.